This entry lists 16 T cell receptor beta chains sequenced from one sample in a study of regulatory dendritic cells for organ transplantation. The table came from immunoSEQ multiplex PCR; TCRdb's copy has only in-frame clones and leaves some out. Of tens of thousands of clones listed, roughly 85% are singletons. The sequencing input was naive CD8+ T cells from blood. Subset of the sample: CD45RA+ naive T cells. The source of these receptors is a human donor in good health.

Only one count was recorded for this clone. V gene TRBV9 combines with J gene TRBJ2-2; possible D gene TRBD1, 5 bases. The V and J ends lost 0 bases and 3 bases respectively, with 6 bases between them. The CDR3 runs to 14 residues. Per the germline V gene, CDR1 is SGDLS and CDR2 is YYNGEE. DNA of the CDR3: TGTGCCAGCAGCGTAGGGGGCGACACCGGGGAGCTGTTTTTT. As protein: CASSVGGDTGELFF. Together with reference TRBV9 and TRBJ2-2, the CDR3 gives the full variable domain: DSGVTQTPKHLITATGQRVTLRCSPRSGDLSVYWYQQSLDQGLQFLIQYYNGEERAKGNILERFSAQQFPDLHSELNLSSLELGDSALYFCASSVGGDTGELFFGEGSRLTVL.

The chain employs TRBV27 and TRBJ2-2; the D is unclear. CDR3 size: 14 residues. The germline V gene encodes CDR1 MNHEY and CDR2 SMNVEV (reference sequence). V lost 8 bases and J 7 bases, leaving 17 bases between the germline ends. CDR3 DNA sequence: TGTGCCAGCTCTTACCCTGGGTCAGGCGGGGAGCTGTTTTTT. Protein sequence: CASSYPGSGGELFF.

The rearrangement uses TRBV15 and TRBJ1-5; no clear D gene. CDR3 length equals 15 residues. Trimming removed 0 bases at V and 6 bases at J, with 12 bases between. Germline V gene sequence: CDR1 LNHNV, CDR2 YYDKDF (reference sequence). CDR3 loop: CATSRDSGLGQPQHF. DNA of the CDR3: TGTGCCACCAGCAGAGATTCGGGGTTGGGTCAGCCCCAGCATTTT.

This rearrangement joins TRBV27 to TRBJ1-1, with D maybe TRBD1 (6 bases). The germline CDR1 and CDR2 sequences are MNHEY and SMNVEV (reference sequence). This CDR3 comprises 16 residues. Trimming removed 4 bases from V and 0 bases from J, with 15 bases in between. The CDR3 sequence is CASSSLVGGVNTEAFF. The CDR3 coding sequence is TGTGCCAGCAGTTCCCTCGTTGGGGGCGTGAACACTGAAGCTTTCTTT.

The V and J genes are TRBV2 and TRBJ1-1; 10 bases align to TRBD1. Germline CDR1 SNHLY, CDR2 FYNNEI. The CDR3 extends over 13 amino acids. V was pared by 8 bases and J by 1 base, with 1 base of the junction left unmatched. The CDR3 is CASGDRGNTEAFF. The CDR3 nucleotides read TGTGCCAGCGGGGACAGGGGGAACACTGAAGCTTTCTTT.

In this sample, this clone turned up once. The DNA for the CDR3 is TGTGCCAGCAGTTACCGCCAGGGTGAAGGCTACACCTTC. This sequence encodes CASSYRQGEGYTF. The rearrangement uses TRBV6-6 and TRBJ1-2, with a weak D call TRBD1 (5 bases). The CDR3 consists of 13 residues. The V gene lost 2 bases and the J gene lost 8 bases, with 12 bases spanning the gap. In germline, CDR1 is MNHNY, CDR2 SVGAGI (reference sequence).

The chain is built from TRBV13 and TRBJ1-4; tentative D call: TRBD1 (6 bases). V lost 5 bases and J lost 4, with 14 bases in between. The CDR3 length is 15 residues. CDR1 PRHDT and CDR2 FYEKMQ come from the germline V gene (reference sequence). For the CDR3, the DNA is TGTGCCAGCAGCCCGAAGGGGGGGGATAATGAAAAACTGTTTTTT. Protein product: CASSPKGGDNEKLFF.

The V gene is TRBV7-9, the J gene TRBJ2-3, with 8 bases aligning to TRBD1. The V segment lost 1 base and the J segment 3 bases; nucleotides outside the gene matches: 0. The CDR3 extends over 14 amino acids. Germline V lookup: CDR1 SEHNR, CDR2 FQNEAQ (reference sequence). The DNA of the CDR3 is TGTGCCAGCAGCTTAGACAGGGGGACAGATACGCAGTATTTT. Protein: CASSLDRGTDTQYF.

CDR3 in amino acids: CASSPPLGLAQYF. The CDR3 DNA sequence: TGTGCCAGCAGCCCCCCGCTCGGCTTAGCGCAGTACTTC. The rearrangement links TRBV7-9 to TRBJ2-7; no firm D call. CDR1 and CDR2 (germline): SEHNR, FQNEAQ (reference sequence). This CDR3 is 13 amino acids long. V lost 5 bases to trimming and J lost 9 bases, with 17 bases between them.

The chain combines TRBV4-1 with TRBJ2-7; TRBD2 agrees at 11 bases. Trimming took 3 bases from V and 3 from J; bases not matched to a gene: 19. The CDR3 covers 20 residues. The V gene's germline CDR1 is MGHRA and CDR2 YSYEKL. This chain's CDR3 is CASSQGSTSGEFSLVYEQYF. CDR3 bases: TGCGCCAGCAGCCAGGGGTCGACTAGCGGGGAGTTCTCCCTTGTCTACGAGCAGTACTTC.

J is TRBJ1-5 and V is TRBV5-1, with D unresolved. V shed 0 bases and J shed 0 bases, with 7 bases lying between them. CDR3 length: 15 amino acids. Germline loops: CDR1 SGHRS, CDR2 YFSETQ. The CDR3 region has the DNA TGCGCCAGCAGCTTGGGAACACATAGCAATCAGCCCCAGCATTTT. This gives the protein CASSLGTHSNQPQHF.

The chain couples TRBV4-1 to TRBJ1-3; no clear D gene. Germline V gene lookup returns CDR1 MGHRA and CDR2 YSYEKL. Trimming cost V 0 bases and J 2 bases, with 8 bases left between them. The CDR3 runs 15 residues. For the CDR3, the DNA is TGCGCCAGCAGCCAAGATCGCACAGCTGGAAACACCATATATTTT. Protein product: CASSQDRTAGNTIYF.

This clone turned up a few times. This sequence joins TRBV19 and TRBJ2-2, with D possibly being TRBD2 (6 bases). V was pared by 7 bases and J by 2 bases, with 14 bases between. Looked up from germline, CDR1 is LNHDA and CDR2 is SQIVND (reference sequence). The CDR3 loop spans 15 amino acids. CDR3 loop: CASTPGLLNTGELFF. CDR3 in DNA: TGTGCCAGTACTCCGGGACTCCTAAACACCGGGGAGCTGTTTTTT.

CDR3 residues: CAISADRGYQPQHF. The CDR3 coding sequence is TGTGCCATCAGTGCCGACAGGGGATATCAGCCCCAGCATTTT. The rearrangement joins TRBV10-3 to TRBJ1-5; 8 bases line up with TRBD1. CDR3 length: 14 amino acids. The V gene's germline CDR1 is ENHRY and CDR2 SYGVKD. After removal of 4 bases from V and 5 bases from J, the junction contained 4 bases not matched to a gene.

This clone was detected only a few times. V usage is TRBV27 and J usage is TRBJ1-2, with 9 bases fitting TRBD1. CDR1 and CDR2 from the germline V gene are MNHEY and SMNVEV (reference sequence). The CDR3 is made up of 13 amino acids. V gave up 7 bases and J gave up 2 bases; unmatched junction bases: 2. CDR3 region: CASKGQGNYGYTF. The CDR3 region has the DNA TGTGCCAGCAAAGGACAGGGGAACTATGGCTACACCTTC.

The chain couples TRBV13 to TRBJ2-7; 10 bases map to TRBD1. Germline V gene lookup returns CDR1 PRHDT and CDR2 FYEKMQ (reference sequence). The junction had 3 bases not matched to a gene; V was cut back by 4 bases and J by 0 bases. This CDR3 contains 15 residues. The CDR3 nucleotides are TGTGCCAGCAGCTCCGGGACAGGGGTCTCCTACGAGCAGTACTTC. Amino acid sequence: CASSSGTGVSYEQYF.